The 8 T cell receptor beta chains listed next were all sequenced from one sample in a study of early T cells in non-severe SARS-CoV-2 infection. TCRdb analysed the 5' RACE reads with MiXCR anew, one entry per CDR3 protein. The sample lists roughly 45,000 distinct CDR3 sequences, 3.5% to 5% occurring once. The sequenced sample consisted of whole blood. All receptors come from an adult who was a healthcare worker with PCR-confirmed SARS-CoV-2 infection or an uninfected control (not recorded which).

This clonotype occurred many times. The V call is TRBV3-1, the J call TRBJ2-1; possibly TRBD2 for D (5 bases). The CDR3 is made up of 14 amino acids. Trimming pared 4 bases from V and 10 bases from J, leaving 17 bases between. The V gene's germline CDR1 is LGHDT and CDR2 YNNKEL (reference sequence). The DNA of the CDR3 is TGTGCCAGCAGCCCCTACACTTCGGCGGGCGAGCAGTTCTTC. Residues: CASSPYTSAGEQFF.

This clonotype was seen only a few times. The CDR3 region has the DNA TGCAGTGCTAGAGTCCCTAGCGGGGGGACTTACAATGAGCAGTTCTTC. Its translation is CSARVPSGGTYNEQFF. This rearrangement joins TRBV20-1 to TRBJ2-1; TRBD2 agrees at 11 bases. The germline V gene encodes CDR1 DFQATT and CDR2 SNEGSKA (reference sequence). This CDR3 has 16 residues. The trim removed 1 base at V and 4 bases at J, leaving 6 bases unmatched.

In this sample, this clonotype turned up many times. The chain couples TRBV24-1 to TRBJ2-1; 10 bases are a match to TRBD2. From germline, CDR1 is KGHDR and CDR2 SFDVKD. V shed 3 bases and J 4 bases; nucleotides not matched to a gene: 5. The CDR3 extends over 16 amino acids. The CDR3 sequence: CATSDTTSGAYNEQFF. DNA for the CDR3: TGTGCCACCAGTGATACCACTAGCGGGGCTTACAATGAGCAGTTCTTC.

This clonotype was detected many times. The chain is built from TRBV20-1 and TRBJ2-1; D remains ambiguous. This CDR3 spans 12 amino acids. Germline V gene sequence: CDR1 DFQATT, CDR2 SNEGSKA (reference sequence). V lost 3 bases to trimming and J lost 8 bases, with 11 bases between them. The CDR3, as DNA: TGCAGTGCTAGTTCATTGGGCGATGAGCAGTTCTTC. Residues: CSASSLGDEQFF.

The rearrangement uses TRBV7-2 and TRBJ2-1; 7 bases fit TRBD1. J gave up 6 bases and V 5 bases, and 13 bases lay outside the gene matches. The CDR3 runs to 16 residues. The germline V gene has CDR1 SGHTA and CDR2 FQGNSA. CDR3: CASSAPETGSRNEQFF. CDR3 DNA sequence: TGTGCCAGCAGCGCTCCAGAGACAGGGAGCCGCAATGAGCAGTTCTTC.

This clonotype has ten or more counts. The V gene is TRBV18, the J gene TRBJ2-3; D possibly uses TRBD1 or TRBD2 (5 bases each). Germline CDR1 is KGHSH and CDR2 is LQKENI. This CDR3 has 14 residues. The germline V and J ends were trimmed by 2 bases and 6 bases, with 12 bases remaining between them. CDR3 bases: TGTGCCAGCTCACCAGGGGACGGAAGGGATACGCAGTATTTT. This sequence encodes CASSPGDGRDTQYF.

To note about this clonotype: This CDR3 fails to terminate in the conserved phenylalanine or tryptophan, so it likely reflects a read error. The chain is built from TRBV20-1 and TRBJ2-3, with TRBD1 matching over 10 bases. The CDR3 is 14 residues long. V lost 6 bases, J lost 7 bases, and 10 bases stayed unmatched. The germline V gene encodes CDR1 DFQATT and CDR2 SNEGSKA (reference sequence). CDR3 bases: TGCAGTGCCGAACAAGGGACAGGGGATTATACGCAGTATTTA. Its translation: CSAEQGTGDYTQYL.

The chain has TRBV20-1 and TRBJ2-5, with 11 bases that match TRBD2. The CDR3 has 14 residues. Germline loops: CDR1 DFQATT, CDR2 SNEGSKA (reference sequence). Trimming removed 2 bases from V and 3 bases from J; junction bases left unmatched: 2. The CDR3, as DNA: TGCAGTGCTAGACTAGCGGGAGGAGAAGAGACCCAGTACTTC. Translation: CSARLAGGEETQYF.